The entry below gives a single T cell receptor (beta chain) sequence along with its context. The antigen is unknown. Alongside a J-beta primer mix, a sample-barcoded 5' primer served in a second PCR lasting 7 to 11 cycles. MiXCR was run by TCRdb on the 5' RACE reads, yielding one entry per CDR3 protein. The table has about 1.1 million distinct CDR3 sequences, less than 45% seen once. This sample stems from a study of blood T cells in healthy people across ages. Broader study findings: Long-lived and aged donors differed, with more naive CD4+ cells and higher diversity in the long-lived.

The V gene's germline CDR1 is DFQATT and CDR2 SNEGSKA (reference sequence). V shed 1 base, J shed 3 bases, and the junction held 14 bases outside the gene matches. The CDR3 sequence is 18 residues long. The sequenced sample was blood. The sequence derives from a man between 18 and 35 years old in good health. The chain joins TRBV20-1 to TRBJ2-1; 8 positions match TRBD2. The CDR3 loop is CSARVQGSGGFYYNEQFF. The CDR3 DNA reads TGCAGTGCTAGAGTTCAGGGCAGCGGGGGATTCTACTACAATGAGCAGTTCTTC.